These 25 T cell receptor beta chains came from one sample sequenced in a study of cytomegalovirus exposure and HLA in healthy donors. Primers included in the PCR were 60 Vbeta and 13 Jbeta primers. Method: immunoSEQ multiplex PCR; TCRdb's copy keeps in-frame clones and lacks some. The sample holds 100,000 or so clones, roughly 76% seen once. Material for sequencing was PBMCs. The receptors originated from a man aged 50 or older in good health and CMV-seronegative.

The chain has TRBV6-4 and TRBJ2-1; maybe TRBD2 (7 bases). The V and J ends lost 4 bases and 0 bases respectively, with 13 bases between them. Germline assignment: CDR1 MRHNA and CDR2 SNTAGT. The CDR3 consists of 16 residues. DNA of the CDR3: TGTGCCAGCAGTGGAGGGGGGGACCCCTCCTACAATGAGCAGTTCTTC. It encodes CASSGGGDPSYNEQFF.

The CDR3 DNA follows: TGTGCCAGCTGTAATTTGACAGGGTTGCATTCACCCCTCCACTTT. It yields the protein CASCNLTGLHSPLHF. V usage is TRBV7-2 and J usage is TRBJ1-6; 7 bases line up with TRBD1. The CDR3 covers 15 residues. V trimming: 8 bases; J trimming: 8 bases; junction bases outside the gene matches: 12. Per the germline V gene, CDR1 is SGHTA and CDR2 is FQGNSA.

The V gene is TRBV6-8, the J gene TRBJ2-7; 9 bases are a match to TRBD2. CDR3 length: 18 amino acids. Germline V CDR1 and CDR2: MNHGY, SAAAGT. The ends lost 5 bases at V and 4 bases at J; junction bases unmatched: 18. CDR3 protein: CASSIQREAPIWVYEQYF. CDR3 bases: TGTGCCAGCAGTATCCAGCGGGAGGCTCCGATTTGGGTGTACGAGCAGTACTTC.

This clone was observed a single time. The CDR3 DNA sequence: TGTGCCTGGAGCCCGGACAGTAAACCTGGAAACACCATATATTTT. Translation: CAWSPDSKPGNTIYF. The gene calls are TRBV30 and TRBJ1-3; D perhaps matches TRBD1 (6 bases). CDR1 and CDR2 from the germline V gene are GTSNPN and SVGIG (reference sequence). The CDR3 consists of 15 residues. V was trimmed by 3 bases and J by 2 bases, leaving 14 bases between them.

The genes are TRBV5-1 and TRBJ1-6; TRBD1 matches 7 bases. Germline trimming cut 1 base from V and 0 bases from J; bases unmatched to any gene: 4. Germline V gives CDR1 SGHRS, CDR2 YFSETQ. The CDR3 covers 17 residues. The CDR3 DNA is TGCGCCAGCAGCTTGTCGGACAGGAACTCCTATAATTCACCCCTCCACTTT. Residues: CASSLSDRNSYNSPLHF.

The chain couples TRBV25-1 to TRBJ2-1; TRBD1 might be the D (5 bases). V was clipped by 2 bases and J by 6 bases, with 20 bases between them. The germline gives CDR1 MGHDK, CDR2 SYGVNS. The CDR3 is 17 residues long. The CDR3 bases are TGTGCCAGCAGTGAAACCACAGGAGTCCCGGAACGCAATGAGCAGTTCTTC. Residues: CASSETTGVPERNEQFF.

The rearrangement joins TRBV10-1 to TRBJ2-7; 12 bases fit TRBD1. The CDR3 sequence is 15 residues long. Losses at the gene ends were 3 bases for V and 6 bases for J; bases not matched to a gene: 6. Germline CDR1 is WNHNN and CDR2 is SYGVQD (reference sequence). The CDR3 loop reads CASSDAGTGGGEQYF. The CDR3 DNA follows: TGCGCCAGCAGTGACGCCGGGACAGGGGGCGGCGAGCAGTACTTC.

V is TRBV10-3 and J is TRBJ2-3; 11 bases align to TRBD2. Germline CDR1 is ENHRY and CDR2 is SYGVKD. The V and J ends lost 4 bases and 2 bases, in that order; junction bases with no gene match: 11. CDR3 size: 18 residues. DNA of the CDR3: TGTGCCATCAGTGGGTATGGGACTAGCGGAGGACCCACAGATACGCAGTATTTT. This gives the protein CAISGYGTSGGPTDTQYF.

The chain couples TRBV6-1 to TRBJ2-7; D is perhaps TRBD2 (5 bases). Between the trimmed V and J ends, which lost 8 bases and 3 bases, there was a span of 17 bases. The CDR3 runs to 14 residues. CDR1 is MNHNS and CDR2 is SASEGT in the germline V gene. The CDR3 spells CASSPIGGRYEQYF. The CDR3 DNA is TGTGCCAGCTCCCCAATTGGAGGCCGCTACGAGCAGTACTTC.

In DNA form, the CDR3 reads TGCGCCAGCAGCCAAGGACAGGGTATCCCAGATACGCAGTATTTT. Amino acid sequence: CASSQGQGIPDTQYF. This chain joins TRBV4-3 and TRBJ2-3; 7 bases fit TRBD1. Germline CDR1 LGHNA, CDR2 YSLEER. Trimming at V came to 1 base and at J to 4 bases, leaving 5 bases not matched to a gene. The CDR3 spans 15 residues.

This clone occurred a few times. The V gene is TRBV12-5, the J gene TRBJ2-1, with D perhaps TRBD1 (5 bases). V lost 5 bases to trimming and J lost 6 bases, with 17 bases between them. This CDR3 has 15 amino acids. The germline V gene has CDR1 LGHNT and CDR2 FRNRAP. The CDR3 coding sequence is TGTGCTAGTGGTCTAGATATATCAGGGCCCAATGAGCAGTTCTTC. Protein: CASGLDISGPNEQFF.

The chain carries TRBV4-1 and TRBJ2-1; D might be TRBD1 (6 bases). The CDR3 loop spans 15 amino acids. Trimming left V 0 bases short and J 8 bases short, with 14 bases between. The germline V gene has CDR1 MGHRA and CDR2 YSYEKL. The CDR3 sequence: CASSQDQGWFDEQFF. The CDR3 DNA follows: TGCGCCAGCAGCCAAGACCAGGGGTGGTTCGATGAGCAGTTCTTC.

The chain joins TRBV5-4 to TRBJ1-2; D remains ambiguous. The CDR3 is 16 amino acids. Deletions cut 1 base from V and 4 bases from J, with 17 bases between. Germline CDR1 and CDR2: SGHNT and YYREEE (reference sequence). CDR3 amino acids: CASSLFTAKLGYGYTF. DNA of the CDR3: TGTGCCAGCAGCTTGTTTACGGCAAAACTAGGCTATGGCTACACCTTC.

DNA of the CDR3: TGTGCCTGGGACACTCCGGGACTGGGGGGTAGAGAGCAGTACTTC. This codes for CAWDTPGLGGREQYF. The rearrangement links TRBV30 to TRBJ2-7, with D perhaps matching TRBD2 (6 bases). Trimming took 5 bases from V and 7 from J, leaving 24 bases between them. CDR1 is GTSNPN and CDR2 is SVGIG in the germline V gene (reference sequence). The CDR3 spans 15 residues.

The genes are TRBV30 and TRBJ2-4; 7 nucleotides agree with TRBD1. CDR3 length: 16 amino acids. Germline V CDR1 and CDR2: GTSNPN, SVGIG (reference sequence). V was clipped by 4 bases and J by 0 bases; unmatched bases: 9. CDR3 in amino acids: CAWTGQGGLAKNIQYF. The CDR3 coding sequence is TGTGCCTGGACGGGCCAAGGGGGCTTAGCCAAAAACATTCAGTACTTC.

This clone ranks as medium-sized (0.01 to 0.1%). The V and J genes are TRBV2 and TRBJ1-6; 7 bases fit TRBD1. The CDR3 consists of 13 residues. J lost 9 bases, V lost 3 bases, and 2 bases had no gene match. CDR1 is SNHLY and CDR2 is FYNNEI in the germline V gene. CDR3 in amino acids: CASSDQGGSPLHF. CDR3 DNA sequence: TGTGCCAGCAGTGACCAGGGGGGTTCACCCCTCCACTTT.

The V gene is TRBV2, the J gene TRBJ1-2, with 8 nucleotides matching TRBD1. The germline V gene encodes CDR1 SNHLY and CDR2 FYNNEI. V was pared by 5 bases and J by 4 bases, with 0 bases of the junction left unmatched. CDR3 length: 12 amino acids. This chain's CDR3 is CASSTGGYGYTF. CDR3 DNA sequence: TGTGCCAGCAGTACAGGGGGCTATGGCTACACCTTC.

The V gene is TRBV2, the J gene TRBJ1-5; 10 bases agree with TRBD1. Germline V gene data show CDR1 as SNHLY and CDR2 as FYNNEI. V shed 6 bases, J shed 2 bases, and the junction held 4 bases outside the gene matches. This CDR3 spans 15 amino acids. Written as DNA, the CDR3 is TGTGCCAGCAGGCCCGGGACAGGGGGCAATCAGCCCCAGCATTTT. This sequence encodes CASRPGTGGNQPQHF.

This chain links TRBV19 with TRBJ1-1; a possible D gene is TRBD1 (5 bases). The CDR3 covers 13 residues. V dropped 5 bases and J dropped 8 bases, with 15 bases sitting between them. Germline CDR1 LNHDA, CDR2 SQIVND (reference sequence). The CDR3 loop is CASSYPGGSEAFF. CDR3 nucleotides: TGTGCCAGTAGTTATCCCGGGGGGAGCGAAGCTTTCTTT.

This clone was detected a few times. The V gene is TRBV7-2, the J gene TRBJ2-5; 7 nucleotides agree with TRBD2. The V gene end was trimmed by 5 bases and the J gene end by 4 bases; junction bases not matched to a gene: 10. This CDR3 contains 15 residues. CDR1 is SGHTA, CDR2 FQGNSA, per germline. CDR3 residues: CASSLGDYVRETQYF. The CDR3 DNA sequence: TGTGCCAGCAGCCTCGGGGACTACGTGAGAGAGACCCAGTACTTC.

Only a few counts were recorded for this clone. The chain carries TRBV19 and TRBJ1-5; 7 bases map to TRBD1. V trimming: 6 bases; J trimming: 1 base; junction bases outside the gene matches: 0. There are 13 residues in the CDR3. Germline V lookup: CDR1 LNHDA, CDR2 SQIVND (reference sequence). The CDR3 loop reads CASRQGSNQPQHF. For the CDR3, the DNA is TGTGCCAGTAGACAGGGGAGCAATCAGCCCCAGCATTTT. Full variable domain (outside the CDR3, taken from reference TRBV19 and TRBJ1-5): DGGITQSPKYLFRKEGQNVTLSCEQNLNHDAMYWYRQDPGQGLRLIYYSQIVNDFQKGDIAEGYSVSREKKESFPLTVTSAQKNPTAFYLCASRQGSNQPQHFGDGTRLSIL.

The rearrangement uses TRBV5-6 and TRBJ2-7, with 8 bases fitting TRBD1. The CDR3 length is 14 residues. V was clipped by 4 bases and J by 1 base; unmatched bases: 4. Germline loops: CDR1 SGHDT, CDR2 YYEEEE. CDR3: CASSQDRGSYEQYF. The CDR3 region has the DNA TGTGCCAGCAGCCAAGACAGGGGTTCCTACGAGCAGTACTTC.

The J gene is TRBJ2-1, the V gene TRBV11-3, with 11 bases identical to TRBD2. CDR3 length: 18 residues. With V trimmed by 2 bases and J by 6 bases, 12 bases remained unmatched. CDR1 SGHNT and CDR2 YENEEA come from the germline V gene. In DNA, the CDR3 is TGTGCCAGCAGCTTAAGCGGCTGGCTAGCGGGGGGTTTCAATGAGCAGTTCTTC. It codes for CASSLSGWLAGGFNEQFF.

For the CDR3, the DNA is TGTGCCAGCACCCAAAGGACAGAGTCCTACGAGCAGTACTTC. Amino acid sequence: CASTQRTESYEQYF. This chain uses TRBV6-6 with TRBJ2-7; a possible D gene is TRBD1 (6 bases). The CDR3 has 14 amino acids. CDR1 and CDR2 from the germline V gene are MNHNY and SVGAGI (reference sequence). V dropped 7 bases and J dropped 1 base, with 14 bases sitting between them.

This chain connects TRBV28 to TRBJ2-7; TRBD1 aligns across 9 bases. Germline CDR1 and CDR2: MDHEN and SYDVKM. This CDR3 has 13 amino acids. J lost 4 bases, V lost 10 bases, and 8 bases had no gene match. CDR3 in amino acids: CATTSGTGYEQYF. The CDR3, as DNA: TGTGCCACCACCTCCGGGACAGGGTACGAGCAGTACTTC.